A selection of T cell receptor beta chains follows, all from one sample in a study of CD8 T cells in ankylosing spondylitis. TCRdb itself ran the 5' RACE reads through MiXCR, one entry per CDR3 protein. In the table there are just under 550,000 distinct CDR3 sequences, 12% of which are singletons. Material: blood, either unsorted or a sorted T cell fraction (not recorded which). Receptor source: a male donor with ankylosing spondylitis. Both conserved end residues are part of each CDR3. The D gene is left open where the match is weak. Only some rows state a clone size, as once, few, many or a class for expanded clones.

V gene	D gene	clone size	J gene	CDR3 protein	CDR3 DNA
TRBV29-1	.	.	TRBJ1-2	CSVDVMGYTF	TGCAGCGTTGATGTAATGGGGTACACCTTC
TRBV6-5	TRBD1	few	TRBJ1-6	CASSYRDRGDSPLHF	TGTGCCAGCAGTTACCGGGACAGGGGGGATTCACCCCTCCACTTT
TRBV5-1	.	few	TRBJ2-5	CASSLVRTQETQYF	TGCGCCAGCAGCTTGGTACGGACCCAAGAGACCCAGTACTTC
TRBV5-1	.	.	TRBJ2-2	CASSLAITGMSGELFF	TGCGCCAGCAGCTTGGCCATCACAGGGATGTCGGGGGAGCTGTTTTTT
TRBV5-1	.	.	TRBJ2-3	CASSFYQGRTDTQYF	TGCGCCAGCAGCTTTTACCAGGGACGCACAGATACGCAGTATTTT
TRBV24-1	TRBD2	once	TRBJ2-2	CATRSGRFPGELFF	TGTGCCACCCGTAGCGGGAGGTTCCCCGGGGAGCTGTTTTTT
TRBV15	.	.	TRBJ2-2	CATSSLHRDMGSGELFF	TGTGCCACCAGCAGCCTCCACCGGGATATGGGGTCCGGGGAGCTGTTTTTT
TRBV20-1	.	.	TRBJ1-5	CSARRGEGNQPQHF	TGCAGTGCTAGGCGGGGGGAGGGCAATCAGCCCCAGCATTTT
TRBV7-9	TRBD2	.	TRBJ2-7	CASSTGGLAFLYEQYF	TGTGCCAGCAGCACCGGGGGACTAGCTTTCCTCTACGAGCAGTACTTC
TRBV20-1	.	few	TRBJ2-1	CRPKGWEIGNEQFF	TGCAGGCCAAAGGGGTGGGAAATAGGCAATGAGCAGTTCTTC
TRBV7-2	TRBD1	many	TRBJ1-5	CASSPDRGLQPQHF	TGTGCCAGCAGCCCGGACAGGGGGCTTCAGCCCCAGCATTTT
TRBV2	TRBD2	.	TRBJ2-1	CASTGLASDEQFF	TGTGCCAGCACAGGACTAGCCAGCGATGAGCAGTTCTTC
TRBV28	.	.	TRBJ2-1	CASSPRDGRNNEQFF	TGTGCCAGCAGCCCCCGGGACGGTAGGAACAATGAGCAGTTCTTC
TRBV12-3/TRBV12-4	TRBD2	many	TRBJ2-2	CASSPRSGDTGELFF	TGTGCCAGCAGCCCACGTAGCGGGGACACCGGGGAGCTGTTTTTT
TRBV3-1	TRBD2	once	TRBJ2-1	CASSQEGGTSGRNNEQFF	TGTGCCAGCAGCCAAGAAGGTGGTACTAGCGGGAGGAACAATGAGCAGTTCTTC
TRBV6-2/TRBV6-3	TRBD1	.	TRBJ2-7	CASTTGVQGAYEQYF	TGTGCCAGCACCACGGGGGTCCAGGGGGCTTACGAGCAGTACTTC
TRBV5-5	.	.	TRBJ2-1	CASSLVFGGARIYEQFF	TGTGCCAGCAGCTTGGTTTTTGGCGGAGCAAGGATTTATGAGCAGTTCTTC
TRBV7-9	.	many	TRBJ2-3	CASSLLATSTDTQYF	TGTGCCAGCAGCTTACTAGCGACTAGCACAGATACGCAGTATTTT
TRBV6-1	.	.	TRBJ1-5	CASRRGVSNQPQHF	TGTGCCAGCAGGCGGGGGGTTAGCAATCAGCCCCAGCATTTT
TRBV19	.	few	TRBJ1-6	CASSTRPHGVSPLHF	TGTGCCAGTAGTACAAGACCCCACGGGGTTTCACCCCTCCACTTT
TRBV7-9	.	few	TRBJ2-7	CASSTHNYEQYF	TGTGCCAGCAGCACTCATAACTACGAGCAGTACTTC
TRBV11-2	TRBD1	.	TRBJ1-5	CASSSTVAGGEDNQPQHF	TGTGCCAGCAGCTCAACGGTTGCAGGGGGCGAAGACAATCAGCCCCAGCATTTT
TRBV29-1	.	many	TRBJ1-1	CSGGQPGREAFF	TGCAGCGGTGGACAGCCTGGCCGGGAAGCTTTCTTT
TRBV5-1	.	.	TRBJ1-3	CASSPQLTDGNTIYF	TGCGCCAGCAGCCCCCAACTGACAGATGGAAACACCATATATTTT
TRBV9	.	few	TRBJ2-1	CASSVVSSAEQFF	TGTGCCAGCAGCGTAGTATCTAGCGCCGAGCAGTTCTTC
TRBV20-1	TRBD1	.	TRBJ1-1	CSARTQGGNTEAFF	TGCAGTGCTAGAACTCAGGGGGGGAACACTGAAGCTTTCTTT
TRBV11-3	TRBD1	few	TRBJ2-5	CASSLGQGDQETQYF	TGTGCCAGCAGCTTGGGACAGGGGGACCAAGAGACCCAGTACTTC
TRBV5-1	.	.	TRBJ2-5	CASSLAVSAQETQYF	TGCGCCAGCAGCTTGGCCGTGTCAGCCCAAGAGACCCAGTACTTC
TRBV20-1	.	.	TRBJ2-1	CSAARGAGYYNEQFF	TGCAGTGCTGCCAGGGGAGCGGGATACTACAATGAGCAGTTCTTC
TRBV3-1	TRBD2	few	TRBJ2-2	CASSSPRAGVTGELFF	TGTGCCAGCAGCTCTCCTAGGGCGGGAGTCACCGGGGAGCTGTTTTTT
TRBV25-1	.	few	TRBJ2-5	CASSEGLTIQETQYF	TGTGCCAGCAGTGAGGGACTTACCATCCAAGAGACCCAGTACTTC
TRBV20-1	.	.	TRBJ1-3	CSARDPGSGNTIYF	TGCAGTGCTAGAGATCCCGGCTCTGGAAACACCATATATTTT
TRBV29-1	.	.	TRBJ2-1	CSVPTSLSYNEQFF	TGCAGCGTCCCGACTAGTCTCTCCTACAATGAGCAGTTCTTC
TRBV20-1	.	many	TRBJ2-3	CSARLFNTDTQYF	TGCAGTGCTAGATTGTTCAACACAGATACGCAGTATTTT
TRBV7-8	TRBD1	many	TRBJ2-2	CASSLQGMNTGELFF	TGTGCCAGCAGCCTACAGGGGATGAACACCGGGGAGCTGTTTTTT